Following are 15 T cell receptor beta chains from one sample sequenced in a study of shared clonotypes between healthy human individuals. TCRdb's copy holds only in-frame clones and misses some; the assay was immunoSEQ multiplex PCR. The data hold about 1.4 million clones, with approximately 96% observed a single time. Sequencing was carried out using naive CD4+ T cells sorted from blood. Sample subset: CD45RA+ positively selected. These receptors were taken from a man aged 30 to 39 in good health.

This chain links TRBV6-1 with TRBJ1-5, with D possibly TRBD1 on 5 matching bases. The CDR3 has 14 amino acids. The germline CDR1 and CDR2 sequences are MNHNS and SASEGT. V lost 6 bases and J 6 bases, leaving 15 bases between the germline ends. CDR3 protein: CASRDQGFTQPQHF. As DNA, the CDR3 is TGTGCCAGCAGGGACCAGGGTTTTACTCAGCCCCAGCATTTT.

The V gene is TRBV6-6, the J gene TRBJ1-5; no clear D gene. The germline V and J ends were trimmed by 2 bases and 0 bases, with 11 bases remaining between them. Germline CDR1 is MNHNY and CDR2 is SVGAGI (reference sequence). CDR3 length: 16 amino acids. This CDR3 is CASSYQVVDSNQPQHF. The CDR3 nucleotides read TGTGCCAGCAGTTACCAGGTAGTTGATAGCAATCAGCCCCAGCATTTT.

The genes are TRBV10-3 and TRBJ2-7, with 7 positions matching TRBD1. CDR1 ENHRY and CDR2 SYGVKD come from the germline V gene. The V gene end was trimmed by 2 bases and the J gene end by 2 bases; junction bases not matched to a gene: 6. The length of the CDR3 is 15 residues. This CDR3 reads CAISEPGQFAYEQYF. The CDR3 DNA reads TGTGCCATCAGTGAGCCGGGACAGTTTGCCTACGAGCAGTACTTC.

The chain recombines TRBV5-5 with TRBJ2-5; TRBD1 matches at 7 bases. Per the germline V gene, CDR1 is SGHKS and CDR2 is YYEKEE (reference sequence). The trim removed 3 bases at V and 5 bases at J, leaving 4 bases unmatched. This CDR3 contains 13 residues. For the CDR3, the DNA is TGTGCCAGCAGCTCCCCGGACAGGGAGACCCAGTACTTC. Translation gives CASSSPDRETQYF.

The rearrangement joins TRBV18 to TRBJ1-1; the match to TRBD1 covers 9 bases. Germline V CDR1 and CDR2: KGHSH, LQKENI. Losses at the gene ends were 6 bases for V and 4 bases for J; bases not matched to a gene: 0. CDR3 length equals 12 residues. In DNA, the CDR3 is TGTGCCAGCTCGGACAGGGGCACTGAAGCTTTCTTT. Translation gives CASSDRGTEAFF.

The V call is TRBV6-6, the J call TRBJ2-7, with D unresolved. Germline CDR1 is MNHNY and CDR2 is SVGAGI (reference sequence). The CDR3 runs to 11 residues. V lost 8 bases to trimming and J lost 4 bases, with 9 bases between them. For the CDR3, the DNA is TGTGCCAGCGCTAGTCTTTACGAGCAGTACTTC. Residues: CASASLYEQYF.

This sequence joins TRBV9 and TRBJ2-7; D call uncertain. With 0 bases removed from V and 4 bases from J, the gap between germline ends came to 11 bases. The CDR3 spans 14 residues. Germline V lookup: CDR1 SGDLS, CDR2 YYNGEE. The CDR3 here is CASSVAWGSYEQYF. CDR3 nucleotides: TGTGCCAGCAGCGTAGCGTGGGGATCTTACGAGCAGTACTTC.

V usage is TRBV6-1 and J usage is TRBJ2-7; 7 bases agree with TRBD1. CDR3 length: 13 residues. The junction had 10 bases not matched to a gene; V was cut back by 6 bases and J by 8 bases. The germline CDR1 and CDR2 sequences are MNHNS and SASEGT. CDR3 sequence (DNA): TGTGCCAGCAGACCGGGACAGTTCCATCAGCAGTACTTC. Protein sequence: CASRPGQFHQQYF.

This rearrangement joins TRBV2 to TRBJ2-5; D might be TRBD1 (6 bases). CDR1 is SNHLY, CDR2 FYNNEI, per germline. This CDR3 spans 12 amino acids. Between the trimmed V and J ends, which lost 5 bases and 3 bases, there was a span of 7 bases. Here the CDR3 reads CASSRTEETQYF. CDR3 DNA: TGTGCCAGCAGTCGGACAGAAGAGACCCAGTACTTC.

This clone appeared once. The identical CDR3 is also encoded by other nucleotide sequences in the sample. V usage is TRBV19 and J usage is TRBJ2-3, with 9 bases matching TRBD2. The V and J ends lost 10 bases and 0 bases, in that order; junction bases with no gene match: 5. Germline CDR1 reads LNHDA; CDR2 reads SQIVND (reference sequence). The CDR3 has 14 residues. This CDR3 reads CATKTSGSTDTQYF. CDR3 bases: TGTGCCACTAAAACTAGCGGGAGCACAGATACGCAGTATTTT.

The V gene is TRBV10-1, the J gene TRBJ1-4, with D uncertain. The length of the CDR3 is 13 residues. Trimming cost V 6 bases and J 0 bases, with 5 bases left between them. Looked up from germline, CDR1 is WNHNN and CDR2 is SYGVQD (reference sequence). The CDR3 DNA reads TGCGCCAGCAGCCGTGCAACTAATGAAAAACTGTTTTTT. Protein product: CASSRATNEKLFF.

The chain carries TRBV9 and TRBJ2-1; D may be TRBD2 (6 bases). The CDR3 runs to 15 residues. Germline V gives CDR1 SGDLS, CDR2 YYNGEE. Trimming removed 3 bases from V and 3 bases from J, with 13 bases in between. This CDR3 reads CASSGFGSFYNEQFF. DNA of the CDR3: TGTGCCAGCAGCGGATTCGGGAGCTTCTACAATGAGCAGTTCTTC.

This clone showed up just a few times. The V and J genes are TRBV4-1 and TRBJ1-4, with 8 bases identical to TRBD1. Germline V lookup: CDR1 MGHRA, CDR2 YSYEKL. This CDR3 has 15 residues. V lost 5 bases to trimming and J lost 7 bases; unmatched junction nucleotides: 9. DNA of the CDR3: TGCGCCAGCAGCTTACTTTGGCAGGGGGCTGAAAAACTGTTTTTT. It encodes CASSLLWQGAEKLFF.

V and J are TRBV7-9 and TRBJ2-1; 11 positions match TRBD2. The germline V gene has CDR1 SEHNR and CDR2 FQNEAQ (reference sequence). V shed 7 bases, J shed 4 bases, and the junction held 6 bases outside the gene matches. This CDR3 contains 15 residues. Here the CDR3 reads CASNTGTSGYNEQFF. CDR3 nucleotides: TGTGCCAGCAACACCGGGACTAGCGGTTACAATGAGCAGTTCTTC.

The CDR3 spells CASSVGQDYQPQHF. The CDR3 DNA sequence: TGTGCCAGCAGCGTAGGGCAGGATTATCAGCCCCAGCATTTT. The chain joins TRBV9 to TRBJ1-5; no firm D call. This CDR3 contains 14 residues. Trimming took off 0 bases at V and 5 bases at J, with 9 bases between the two ends. The germline CDR1 and CDR2 sequences are SGDLS and YYNGEE.